Detailed here is one TCR beta chain. Its antigen is unidentified. The data belong to a study of cytomegalovirus exposure and HLA in healthy donors. The repertoire was sequenced with immunoSEQ multiplex PCR; TCRdb's copy has only in-frame clones and lacks some. In the table there are about 110,000 clones, approximately 85% of which are singletons. Study-wide points: According to a subsequent analysis, TCR clusters from the first cohort were inclined to appear together in the 130 or so validation repertoires. Reports credit the classifier with highly specific, highly sensitive diagnosis of cytomegalovirus status. A few chains linked to CMV were shown in vitro to be specific for CMV antigens. Cytomegalovirus-associated status was assigned to roughly 160 TCR beta chains.

The V gene's germline CDR1 is SNHLY and CDR2 FYNNEI. CDR3 size: 15 residues. With 7 bases removed from V and 3 bases from J, the gap between germline ends came to 18 bases. This clonotype originated in a woman between 18 and 30 years old in good health and CMV-seronegative. The V and J genes are TRBV2 and TRBJ1-1; perhaps TRBD1 as D (6 bases). Sequencing was carried out using PBMCs. DNA of the CDR3: TGTGCCAGCACCCCAGGGACATCGGCGTACACTGAAGCTTTCTTT. Protein: CASTPGTSAYTEAFF.